A single sample gave rise to the 11 T cell receptor beta chains below, sequenced in a study of blood T cell repertoires in COVID-19. Data came from immunoSEQ multiplex PCR; TCRdb stores just in-frame clones and leaves some out. The data show about 73,000 clones, 80% to 85% seen once. The material sequenced was peripheral blood. These receptors were collected from a human donor in a cohort sampled during active COVID-19.

The chain has TRBV3-1 (or the pseudogene TRBV3-2) and TRBJ2-4; 7 bases match TRBD1. This CDR3 contains 16 residues. Trimming took 7 bases from V and 0 from J; bases not matched to a gene: 9. The V gene's germline CDR1 is LGHDT and CDR2 YNNKEL (reference sequence). The CDR3 sequence is CASTPGQSLAKNIQYF. DNA of the CDR3: TGTGCCAGCACACCGGGACAGAGCCTAGCCAAAAACATTCAGTACTTC.

CDR3 DNA sequence: TGTGCCAGTAGCCCGGGACAGTACGAGCAGTACTTC. This gives the protein CASSPGQYEQYF. This chain connects TRBV19 to TRBJ2-7; TRBD1 matches at 7 bases. V was clipped by 6 bases and J by 4 bases; unmatched bases: 3. CDR1 and CDR2 from the germline V gene are LNHDA and SQIVND (reference sequence). The CDR3 is made up of 12 amino acids.

The chain combines TRBV6-5 with TRBJ2-3; 7 positions match TRBD1. The V segment lost 8 bases and the J segment 1 base; nucleotides outside the gene matches: 0. Germline values: CDR1 MNHEY, CDR2 SVGAGI. This CDR3 is built from 12 residues. For the CDR3, the DNA is TGTGCCAGCGGGACAGGCACAGATACGCAGTATTTT. Amino acids: CASGTGTDTQYF.

This rearrangement joins TRBV18 to TRBJ1-3; D is unclear. Germline V gene lookup returns CDR1 KGHSH and CDR2 LQKENI. The CDR3 extends over 16 amino acids. Trimming removed 3 bases at V and 0 bases at J, with 12 bases between. The CDR3 reads CASSPATGVSGNTIYF. The CDR3 DNA reads TGTGCCAGCTCACCGGCTACGGGTGTCTCTGGAAACACCATATATTTT.

The CDR3 coding sequence is TGTGCCAGCAGCTTGGTGGTGCAGGGGACTAATGAAAAACTGTTTTTT. It encodes CASSLVVQGTNEKLFF. This chain connects TRBV5-5 to TRBJ1-4, with D perhaps TRBD1 (6 bases). Per the germline V gene, CDR1 is SGHKS and CDR2 is YYEKEE (reference sequence). The CDR3 length is 16 residues. V was cut by 0 bases and J by 2 bases, with 11 bases left in between.

The V gene is TRBV11-2, the J gene TRBJ1-5; unclear D gene. V was trimmed by 4 bases and J by 0 bases, leaving 4 bases between them. The CDR3 runs to 13 residues. CDR1 and CDR2 from the germline V gene are SGHAT and FQNNGV. The CDR3 is CASSSNSNQPQHF. CDR3 DNA sequence: TGTGCCAGCAGCTCAAATAGCAATCAGCCCCAGCATTTT.

This clone was seen more than once but under ten times. The chain is built from TRBV5-1 and TRBJ1-1; D uncertain. CDR3 length equals 15 residues. CDR1 and CDR2 (germline): SGHRS, YFSETQ. V dropped 0 bases and J dropped 0 bases, with 9 bases sitting between them. The DNA of the CDR3 is TGCGCCAGCAGCTTGGGACCGGGGTTGAACACTGAAGCTTTCTTT. Encoded protein: CASSLGPGLNTEAFF.

J is TRBJ2-7 and V is TRBV14; tentatively, D is TRBD2 (6 bases). V was shortened by 0 bases and J by 6 bases, with 21 bases between the two germline ends. The V gene's germline CDR1 is SGHDN and CDR2 FVKESK. CDR3 length: 17 residues. DNA of the CDR3: TGTGCCAGCAGCCAAGACTTACTCGGGGGTGGGGACTCCGAGCAGTACTTC. Residues: CASSQDLLGGGDSEQYF.

The V and J genes are TRBV4-1 and TRBJ1-2; the D gene is possibly TRBD1 (6 bases). Looked up from germline, CDR1 is MGHRA and CDR2 is YSYEKL. This CDR3 region has 17 residues. Trimming removed 1 base from V and 2 bases from J, with 17 bases in between. CDR3 nucleotide sequence: TGCGCCAGCAGCCAAGTGGCCGGACAGCTTTTGAACTATGGCTACACCTTC. This translates into CASSQVAGQLLNYGYTF.

This clone appeared a few times. This rearrangement joins TRBV9 to TRBJ2-3, with TRBD2 as a possible D gene (7 bases). The CDR3 length is 16 residues. Germline lookup yields CDR1 SGDLS and CDR2 YYNGEE. Trimming stripped 4 bases from V and 2 bases from J, with 17 bases between. The CDR3 nucleotides read TGTGCCAGCAGCTTAGTGGGCGGGGGCCACACAGATACGCAGTATTTT. Encoded protein: CASSLVGGGHTDTQYF. The variable domain in full, with the rest retrieved from reference TRBV9 and TRBJ2-3, is DSGVTQTPKHLITATGQRVTLRCSPRSGDLSVYWYQQSLDQGLQFLIQYYNGEERAKGNILERFSAQQFPDLHSELNLSSLELGDSALYFCASSLVGGGHTDTQYFGPGTRLTVL.

The chain has TRBV9 and TRBJ1-2; 8 nucleotides agree with TRBD1. The V gene end was trimmed by 0 bases and the J gene end by 6 bases; junction bases not matched to a gene: 13. The CDR3 spans 17 residues. Germline loops: CDR1 SGDLS, CDR2 YYNGEE. CDR3 nucleotides: TGTGCCAGCAGCGTAGGGAGGGACAGGCTAAAGGCCCATGGCTACACCTTC. Residues: CASSVGRDRLKAHGYTF.